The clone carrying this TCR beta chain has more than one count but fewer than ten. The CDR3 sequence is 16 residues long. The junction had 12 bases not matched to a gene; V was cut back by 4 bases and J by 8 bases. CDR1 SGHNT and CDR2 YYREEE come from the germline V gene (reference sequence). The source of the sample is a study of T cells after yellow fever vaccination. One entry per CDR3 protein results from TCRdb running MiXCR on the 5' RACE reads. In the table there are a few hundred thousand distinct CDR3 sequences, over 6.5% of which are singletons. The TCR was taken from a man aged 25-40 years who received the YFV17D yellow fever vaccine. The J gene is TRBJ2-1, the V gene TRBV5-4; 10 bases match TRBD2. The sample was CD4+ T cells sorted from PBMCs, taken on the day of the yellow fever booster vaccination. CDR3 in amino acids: CASSPNGQGLAHEQFF. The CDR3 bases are TGTGCCAGCAGCCCTAACGGACAGGGACTAGCGCATGAGCAGTTCTTC.